The 5 T cell receptor beta chains listed next were all sequenced from one sample in a study of blood T cell repertoires in COVID-19. The data were produced by immunoSEQ multiplex PCR, yet TCRdb's version contains in-frame clones alone and is incomplete. The table lists 120,000 to 150,000 clones, roughly 79% of them singletons. Material: peripheral blood. These receptors were obtained from a human donor with acute or convalescent COVID-19. The donor label of this sample is uncertain.

The chain carries TRBV19 and TRBJ2-3, with TRBD1 matching over 10 bases. This CDR3 contains 17 residues. V was pared by 7 bases and J by 9 bases, with 19 bases of the junction left unmatched. Per the germline V gene, CDR1 is LNHDA and CDR2 is SQIVND (reference sequence). CDR3 residues: CASTLDRGRGKSRTQYF. CDR3 DNA sequence: TGTGCCAGTACCCTAGACAGGGGGCGAGGGAAGTCGAGAACGCAGTATTTT. Filled out from reference TRBV19 and TRBJ2-3, the complete variable domain reads DGGITQSPKYLFRKEGQNVTLSCEQNLNHDAMYWYRQDPGQGLRLIYYSQIVNDFQKGDIAEGYSVSREKKESFPLTVTSAQKNPTAFYLCASTLDRGRGKSRTQYFGPGTRLTVL.

This clone showed up just once. This sequence joins TRBV11-2 and TRBJ1-3, with D maybe TRBD1 (5 bases). The V end was cut by 5 bases, the J end by 6 bases, with 11 bases between. Germline CDR1 reads SGHAT; CDR2 reads FQNNGV. This CDR3 comprises 13 residues. In DNA form, the CDR3 reads TGTGCCAGCAGCGAAGGGGTTGAAAACACCATATATTTT. Protein product: CASSEGVENTIYF.

The CDR3 DNA reads TGTGCCAGCTCAGGGGGCTACACTGAAGCTTTCTTT. Translation gives CASSGGYTEAFF. The J gene is TRBJ1-1, the V gene TRBV18; D perhaps matches TRBD1 (6 bases). V shed 5 bases and J shed 3 bases, with 7 bases lying between them. CDR3 size: 12 residues. Germline-derived CDR1 and CDR2 are KGHSH and LQKENI.

CDR3 coding DNA: TGTGCCAGCAGCCAACACAGGGCTATGAACACTGAAGCTTTCTTT. Its protein product is CASSQHRAMNTEAFF. This chain joins TRBV3-1 (or the pseudogene TRBV3-2) and TRBJ1-1, with D possibly being TRBD1 (6 bases). Trimming removed 2 bases from V and 0 bases from J, with 10 bases in between. There are 15 residues in the CDR3. CDR1 LGHDT and CDR2 YNNKEL come from the germline V gene (reference sequence).

This chain links TRBV19 with TRBJ1-1; maybe TRBD1 (5 bases). V was trimmed by 7 bases and J by 5 bases, leaving 17 bases between them. Germline V gene data show CDR1 as LNHDA and CDR2 as SQIVND (reference sequence). The CDR3 extends over 14 amino acids. Here the CDR3 DNA reads TGTGCCAGTACGGGTTGGGCGGGGCGGACTGAAGCTTTCTTT. Amino acid sequence: CASTGWAGRTEAFF.